This T cell receptor beta chain derives from a study of blood T cells in healthy people across ages. Study-wide results and caveats: With age, beta diversity per million T cells declined roughly linearly, significantly by 30 to 50.

This clonotype was detected a few times. The antigen is unknown. The germline CDR1 and CDR2 sequences are MDHEN and SYDVKM. V was clipped by 4 bases and J by 7 bases; unmatched bases: 2. CDR3 size: 14 residues. A J-beta primer mix and a sample-barcoded 5' primer were used in a second PCR of about 7 to 12 cycles. Any given sample supplied a minimum of 3 million CDR3-containing paired-end reads. TCRdb processed the 5' RACE reads anew with MiXCR; each CDR3 protein has one entry. Here the sample spans over 1.5 million distinct CDR3 sequences, approximately 50% being singletons. The chain has TRBV28 and TRBJ2-1; 12 bases are shared with TRBD2. The sequence was obtained from a woman aged 35 to 49 in good health. Sequenced input: blood. The CDR3: CASSSSGGANEQFF. The DNA of the CDR3 is TGTGCCAGCAGTTCTAGCGGGGGGGCGAATGAGCAGTTCTTC.